A selection of T cell receptor beta chains follows, all from one sample in a study of T-cell memory formation after mild COVID-19. TCRdb analysed the 5' RACE reads with MiXCR anew, one entry per CDR3 protein. The sample carries about 270,000 distinct CDR3 sequences, around 15% recorded once. Sequencing was done on a sample of PBMCs or a T cell subset sorted from them (not recorded which). All receptors derive from a man between 18 and 29 years old who had mild COVID-19 (a few samples of this study predate the infection). Cell type and time point are not known. CDR3s include the opening cysteine and the closing phenylalanine or tryptophan. A D gene is named only where the DNA matches it firmly. Only some rows state a clone size, as once, few, many or a class for expanded clones.

d_call | clone_size | j_call | v_call | cdr3_nt | cdr3_aa
TRBD2 | few | TRBJ2-1 | TRBV7-8 | TGTGCCAGTCTCCGGGGGGGGAGCTCCTACAATGAGCAGTTCTTC | CASLRGGSSYNEQFF
TRBD1 | few | TRBJ2-5 | TRBV7-7 | TGTGCCAGCAGGCTAACAGGGGAGCAAGAGACCCAGTACTTC | CASRLTGEQETQYF
TRBD1 | few | TRBJ1-1 | TRBV12-3/TRBV12-4 | TGTGCCACCCAGGGACAGGAAGCTTTCTTT | CATQGQEAFF
NA | NA | TRBJ2-2 | TRBV19 | TGTGACCGACACCCTTCGAACACCGGGGAGCTGTTTTTT | CDRHPSNTGELFF
TRBD2 | NA | TRBJ2-1 | TRBV28 | TGTGCCAGCTCTTTTCCGGGACTAGCTATTAATGAGCAGTTCTTC | CASSFPGLAINEQFF
TRBD1 | NA | TRBJ2-3 | TRBV12-3/TRBV12-4 | TGTGCCAGCGACCGGGACAGGGGTGTACAGGATACGCAGTATTTT | CASDRDRGVQDTQYF
TRBD1 | NA | TRBJ1-3 | TRBV28 | TGTGCCAGCAGTCACCACCGGACAGGCTCTGGAGACACCATATATTTT | CASSHHRTGSGDTIYF
NA | few | TRBJ1-2 | TRBV7-8 | TGTGCCAGCAGCTTAGCGTATCAGACAGACTATGGCTACACCTTC | CASSLAYQTDYGYTF
TRBD1 | few | TRBJ2-7 | TRBV7-8 | TGTGCCAGCAGCTTAGACAGGGGAAAGTACGAGCAGTACTTC | CASSLDRGKYEQYF
NA | NA | TRBJ1-1 | TRBV6-5 | TGTGCCAGCAGTTACCAGGGGCGTGACACTGAAGCTTTCTTT | CASSYQGRDTEAFF
NA | few | TRBJ2-1 | TRBV27 | TGTGCCAGCCAGAGCTCCTACAATGAGCAGTTCTTC | CASQSSYNEQFF
TRBD2 | NA | TRBJ2-2 | TRBV27 | TGTGCCAGCAGTTCCCAGCGGGGGGGCTTCACCGGGGAGCTGTTTTTT | CASSSQRGGFTGELFF
TRBD1 | few | TRBJ2-7 | TRBV12-3/TRBV12-4 | TGTGCCAGCAAACACCGGGACAGTGACTCCTACGAGCAGTACTTC | CASKHRDSDSYEQYF
TRBD2 | NA | TRBJ2-3 | TRBV14 | TGTGCCAGCAGCCAAGGATCCGGGACTAGGTTCGCAGATACGCAGTATTTT | CASSQGSGTRFADTQYF
NA | NA | TRBJ1-6 | TRBV2 | TGTGCCAGTCGACAGAATTCACCCCTCCACTTT | CASRQNSPLHF
TRBD2 | NA | TRBJ2-1 | TRBV4-3 | TGCGCCAGCAGCGCGGAGGCTAGCGGGAGCTACTCCTACAATGAGCAGTTCTTC | CASSAEASGSYSYNEQFF